The 29 T cell receptor beta chains in this list originate from one sample, sequenced in a study of blood T cell repertoires in COVID-19. Assay used: immunoSEQ multiplex PCR; TCRdb lists only in-frame clones, some missing. The sample has 110,000 to 150,000 clones, roughly 85% seen once. Sequenced sample: peripheral blood. These receptors were taken from a man in his sixties with acute or convalescent COVID-19.

Here the CDR3 DNA reads TGTGCCAGCAGGTCTAGCGGGAGGTCCCCGCGGCGGTACTTC. Protein: CASRSSGRSPRRYF. The chain is built from TRBV6-5 and TRBJ2-7; TRBD2 matches 11 bases. V shed 6 bases, J shed 12 bases, and the junction held 13 bases outside the gene matches. Germline V CDR1 and CDR2: MNHEY, SVGAGI. This CDR3 is built from 14 residues.

This chain connects TRBV24-1 to TRBJ2-1, with 16 bases matching TRBD2. The CDR3 sequence is 16 residues long. Per the germline V gene, CDR1 is KGHDR and CDR2 is SFDVKD. Unmatched junction bases numbered 3, after V lost 3 bases and J lost 8 bases. CDR3 DNA: TGTGCCACCAGTGATCGGGGGACTAGCGGGAGGGATGAGCAGTTCTTC. Its translation is CATSDRGTSGRDEQFF.

The rearrangement joins TRBV18 to TRBJ1-1, with D uncertain. Germline V lookup: CDR1 KGHSH, CDR2 LQKENI. V was cut by 0 bases and J by 1 base, with 9 bases left in between. This CDR3 comprises 15 residues. The CDR3 sequence is CASSPPAGSNTEAFF. Written as DNA, the CDR3 is TGTGCCAGCTCACCACCGGCAGGATCGAACACTGAAGCTTTCTTT.

The count of this clone is one. The chain combines TRBV19 with TRBJ1-2; D remains unclear. V was shortened by 10 bases and J by 2 bases, with 14 bases between the two germline ends. The CDR3 extends over 13 amino acids. Germline loops: CDR1 LNHDA, CDR2 SQIVND (reference sequence). The CDR3 loop is CATRPGINYGYTF. The CDR3 DNA reads TGTGCCACCAGGCCAGGAATAAACTATGGCTACACCTTC.

V is TRBV5-1 and J is TRBJ1-2, with D possibly TRBD1 on 5 matching bases. CDR3 length: 13 amino acids. Germline V gene lookup returns CDR1 SGHRS and CDR2 YFSETQ. V lost 3 bases and J 8 bases, leaving 14 bases between the germline ends. The CDR3 protein is CASSSLGAGGYTF. The CDR3 bases are TGCGCCAGCAGCTCATTAGGGGCAGGGGGCTACACCTTC. Full variable domain (missing parts from reference TRBV5-1 and TRBJ1-2): KAGVTQTPRYLIKTRGQQVTLSCSPISGHRSVSWYQQTPGQGLQFLFEYFSETQRNKGNFPGRFSGRQFSNSRSEMNVSTLELGDSALYLCASSSLGAGGYTFGSGTRLTVV.

The rearrangement joins TRBV28 to TRBJ2-6; D perhaps matches TRBD1 (5 bases). Trimming took 3 bases from V and 1 from J, leaving 19 bases between them. The germline gives CDR1 MDHEN, CDR2 SYDVKM. This CDR3 is built from 19 residues. The CDR3 loop reads CASSFPGHAVGSGANVLTF. For the CDR3, the DNA is TGTGCCAGCAGTTTCCCTGGACACGCTGTAGGTTCTGGGGCCAACGTCCTGACTTTC.

The rearrangement joins TRBV28 to TRBJ1-1, with unresolved D. This CDR3 has 14 residues. CDR1 is MDHEN, CDR2 SYDVKM, per germline. V lost 6 bases, J lost 1 base, and 12 bases lay in between. The CDR3 coding sequence is TGTGCCAGCAGATGGTTGGGCCAGAACACTGAAGCTTTCTTT. It is translated as CASRWLGQNTEAFF.

The V call is TRBV9, the J call TRBJ2-5, with D maybe TRBD1 (6 bases). Germline V gene lookup returns CDR1 SGDLS and CDR2 YYNGEE. V lost 0 bases and J 3 bases, leaving 6 bases between the germline ends. The CDR3 runs 13 residues. CDR3 sequence: CASSVAGEETQYF. CDR3 nucleotide sequence: TGTGCCAGCAGCGTAGCAGGGGAAGAGACCCAGTACTTC.

This clone has only a few counts. The chain couples TRBV9 to TRBJ2-2; 10 bases line up with TRBD2. J was trimmed by 6 bases and V by 1 base; bases with no gene match: 3. From germline, CDR1 is SGDLS and CDR2 YYNGEE. This CDR3 comprises 15 residues. The CDR3 DNA is TGTGCCAGCAGCGTAAGAGGACTAGCGGCCGGGGAGCTGTTTTTT. Amino acid sequence: CASSVRGLAAGELFF.

The rearrangement uses TRBV6-2 or TRBV6-3 and TRBJ1-5; no clear D. This CDR3 contains 12 residues. The V gene lost 4 bases and the J gene lost 2 bases, with 3 bases spanning the gap. Germline V gene lookup returns CDR1 MNHEY and CDR2 SVGEGT. CDR3 loop: CASSSGNQPQHF. CDR3 coding DNA: TGTGCCAGCAGTTCCGGCAATCAGCCCCAGCATTTT.

The V gene is TRBV7-9, the J gene TRBJ1-4; D might be TRBD1 (5 bases). The CDR3 spans 17 residues. Germline V CDR1 and CDR2: SEHNR, FQNEAQ (reference sequence). Trimming stripped 0 bases from V and 7 bases from J, with 18 bases between. CDR3 nucleotides: TGTGCCAGCAGCTTAGCGTTAGGGCCAGGGAACGGTGAAAAACTGTTTTTT. Amino acid sequence: CASSLALGPGNGEKLFF.

The chain uses TRBV7-8 and TRBJ2-7, with a possible D match to TRBD1 (7 bases). There are 16 residues in the CDR3. Trimming left V 6 bases short and J 0 bases short, with 18 bases between. Germline values: CDR1 SGHVS, CDR2 FQNEAQ. The CDR3 sequence is CASSPRRGRPSYEQYF. The CDR3 coding sequence is TGTGCCAGCAGTCCACGGAGGGGGCGACCCTCCTACGAGCAGTACTTC.

The V gene is TRBV28, the J gene TRBJ2-7, with D tentatively TRBD2 (6 bases). The CDR3 contains 17 residues. V was clipped by 4 bases and J by 3 bases, with 22 bases between them. Germline V gene sequence: CDR1 MDHEN, CDR2 SYDVKM. For the CDR3, the DNA is TGTGCCAGCAGTTACCGACTTAATAGCGGAGGGGTCTACGAGCAGTACTTC. Amino acids: CASSYRLNSGGVYEQYF.

V gene TRBV6-2 or TRBV6-3 combines with J gene TRBJ2-5; TRBD1 is a possible D gene (6 bases). Per germline, CDR1 MNHEY and CDR2 SVGEGT. The V gene lost 1 base and the J gene lost 2 bases, with 14 bases spanning the gap. This CDR3 has 16 residues. CDR3: CASSYFPGQLQETQYF. The CDR3 nucleotides are TGTGCCAGCAGTTACTTTCCGGGACAACTACAAGAGACCCAGTACTTC.

The V and J genes are TRBV3-1 (or the pseudogene TRBV3-2) and TRBJ1-2; 7 bases line up with TRBD1. J gave up 4 bases and V 6 bases, and 11 bases lay outside the gene matches. Germline V gene lookup returns CDR1 LGHDT and CDR2 YNNKEL (reference sequence). This CDR3 has 15 residues. The CDR3 DNA follows: TGTGCCAGCAGTTCCAGAGGGGGCCGCTTCTATGGCTACACCTTC. It is translated as CASSSRGGRFYGYTF.

This clone was seen once. The rearrangement uses TRBV27 and TRBJ2-7; 10 bases agree with TRBD2. CDR3 size: 16 residues. The ends lost 6 bases at V and 6 bases at J; junction bases unmatched: 14. CDR1 and CDR2 from the germline V gene are MNHEY and SMNVEV (reference sequence). The CDR3 DNA sequence: TGTGCCAGCAGCCGTCTTCTTACAGCGGGAGGGGGCGAGCAGTACTTC. Residues: CASSRLLTAGGGEQYF.

The chain recombines TRBV4-3 with TRBJ2-2; 10 bases are a match to TRBD2. The CDR3 loop spans 20 amino acids. V lost 7 bases, J lost 0 bases, and 17 bases stayed unmatched. Germline V lookup: CDR1 LGHNA, CDR2 YSLEER. CDR3 in amino acids: CASTSLPPGTSETNTGELFF. DNA for the CDR3: TGCGCCAGCACCTCCTTGCCCCCGGGGACTAGCGAAACGAACACCGGGGAGCTGTTTTTT.

This chain links TRBV7-2 with TRBJ1-6; D gene uncertain. The V gene lost 0 bases and the J gene lost 3 bases, with 12 bases spanning the gap. Germline values: CDR1 SGHTA, CDR2 FQGNSA. The CDR3 runs to 17 residues. The CDR3 is CASSLAAGSRYNSPLHF. The CDR3 bases are TGTGCCAGCAGCTTAGCTGCGGGAAGCCGCTATAATTCACCCCTCCACTTT.

As for this clone: This sample includes further DNA sequences coding for the same CDR3. This chain joins TRBV9 and TRBJ1-6, with 11 bases that match TRBD1. This CDR3 has 15 amino acids. V was clipped by 3 bases and J by 7 bases; unmatched bases: 3. Germline assignment: CDR1 SGDLS and CDR2 YYNGEE. Here the CDR3 DNA reads TGTGCCAGCAGCGGGGGGACAGGGGGGAATTCACCCCTCCACTTT. Residues: CASSGGTGGNSPLHF.

This clone has a count of ten or more. Other DNA sequences within the sample encode an identical CDR3. This chain joins TRBV28 and TRBJ2-7; 9 bases line up with TRBD2. Germline CDR1 and CDR2: MDHEN and SYDVKM. This CDR3 spans 17 amino acids. The ends lost 2 bases at V and 2 bases at J; junction bases unmatched: 10. The CDR3 DNA is TGTGCCAGCAGTTTAGGGCGGGAGGGCCGGGCGGCCTACGAGCAGTACTTC. Translated, it gives CASSLGREGRAAYEQYF.

This chain uses TRBV9 with TRBJ1-5; 9 nucleotides agree with TRBD1. Trimming took 3 bases from V and 7 from J; bases not matched to a gene: 5. Germline values: CDR1 SGDLS, CDR2 YYNGEE. The CDR3 runs to 14 residues. The CDR3 region has the DNA TGTGCCAGCAGCGCAACAGGGGGCGGCCAGCCCCAGCATTTT. Encoded protein: CASSATGGGQPQHF. Based on the CDR3 plus reference TRBV9 and TRBJ1-5, the full variable domain is DSGVTQTPKHLITATGQRVTLRCSPRSGDLSVYWYQQSLDQGLQFLIQYYNGEERAKGNILERFSAQQFPDLHSELNLSSLELGDSALYFCASSATGGGQPQHFGDGTRLSIL.

In its sample, this clone was seen a few times. The chain joins TRBV6-5 to TRBJ1-1; D may be TRBD1 (5 bases). This CDR3 region has 15 residues. The germline V and J ends were trimmed by 7 bases and 3 bases, with 18 bases remaining between them. The germline gives CDR1 MNHEY, CDR2 SVGAGI. The CDR3 DNA reads TGTGCCAGCACCGGAAGGGGCCCGAGTCACACTGAAGCTTTCTTT. It yields the protein CASTGRGPSHTEAFF.

This sequence joins TRBV5-4 and TRBJ1-4; TRBD1 aligns across 7 bases. The germline CDR1 and CDR2 sequences are SGHNT and YYREEE (reference sequence). V lost 0 bases and J lost 2; bases outside the gene matches: 4. The CDR3 sequence is 16 residues long. CDR3 sequence (DNA): TGTGCCAGCAGCTTGGGGCAGGGGGTGACTAATGAAAAACTGTTTTTT. Amino acid sequence: CASSLGQGVTNEKLFF.

CDR3 sequence reads: CASSLETGGLFF. The CDR3 nucleotides read TGCGCCAGCAGCTTGGAGACCGGAGGACTGTTTTTT. The V call is TRBV5-1, the J call TRBJ1-4, with D hard to call. This CDR3 region has 12 residues. Per the germline V gene, CDR1 is SGHRS and CDR2 is YFSETQ. The V gene lost 0 bases and the J gene lost 13 bases, with 10 bases spanning the gap.

The chain employs TRBV7-9 and TRBJ2-3; 8 bases fit TRBD2. The CDR3 covers 17 residues. Trimming cost V 2 bases and J 0 bases; bases outside gene matches: 7. The germline V gene has CDR1 SEHNR and CDR2 FQNEAQ (reference sequence). Written as DNA, the CDR3 is TGTGCCAGCAGCTTAATGGGGTTAGCGGGAAGCACAGATACGCAGTATTTT. Residues: CASSLMGLAGSTDTQYF.

The chain recombines TRBV5-1 with TRBJ1-5, with a weak D call TRBD1 (6 bases). Trimming shortened V by 0 bases and J by 5 bases, and 6 bases separated the two germline ends. This CDR3 spans 13 amino acids. Germline CDR1 and CDR2: SGHRS and YFSETQ. The CDR3 coding sequence is TGCGCCAGCAGCTTGGACAGGGATCAGCCCCAGCATTTT. It specifies CASSLDRDQPQHF.

This clone was recorded only once. The chain employs TRBV2 and TRBJ2-7; 8 nucleotides match TRBD2. The germline gives CDR1 SNHLY, CDR2 FYNNEI. The V gene end was trimmed by 7 bases and the J gene end by 5 bases; junction bases not matched to a gene: 7. This CDR3 is built from 13 residues. CDR3 DNA: TGTGCCAGCAAACCGACAGCGGGGGACGAGCAGTACTTC. As protein: CASKPTAGDEQYF.

The rearrangement joins TRBV2 to TRBJ2-1; 8 nucleotides line up with TRBD1. J lost 7 bases, V lost 5 bases, and 4 bases had no gene match. The CDR3 sequence is 13 residues long. Germline lookup yields CDR1 SNHLY and CDR2 FYNNEI. DNA for the CDR3: TGTGCCAGCAGTATCAGGACAGGGAATGAGCAGTTCTTC. It is translated as CASSIRTGNEQFF.

This chain uses TRBV18 with TRBJ2-7, with TRBD1 matching 11 bases. J lost 9 bases, V lost 2 bases, and 9 bases had no gene match. Germline CDR1 and CDR2: KGHSH and LQKENI. The CDR3 spans 15 residues. This chain's CDR3 is CASSPEVRTGGWQYF. CDR3 coding DNA: TGTGCCAGCTCACCAGAGGTGAGGACAGGGGGCTGGCAGTACTTC.